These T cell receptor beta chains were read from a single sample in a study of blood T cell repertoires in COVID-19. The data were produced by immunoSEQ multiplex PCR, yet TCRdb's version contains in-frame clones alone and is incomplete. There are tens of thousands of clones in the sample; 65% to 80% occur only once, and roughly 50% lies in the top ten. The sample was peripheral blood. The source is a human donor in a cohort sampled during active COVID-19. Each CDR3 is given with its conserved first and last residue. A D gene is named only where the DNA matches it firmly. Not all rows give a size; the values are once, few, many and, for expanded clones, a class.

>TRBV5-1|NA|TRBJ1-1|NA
TGCGCCAGCAGCTTGGTTCGGAACACTGAAGCTTTCTTT
CASSLVRNTEAFF
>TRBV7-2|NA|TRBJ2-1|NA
TGTGCCAGCAGCCGTGACTTACTAAGCTCCTACAATGAGCAGTTCTTC
CASSRDLLSSYNEQFF
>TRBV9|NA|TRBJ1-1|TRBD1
TGTGCCAGCAGCGCCGGAACAGGGGTCGGCGCTGAAGCTTTCTTT
CASSAGTGVGAEAFF
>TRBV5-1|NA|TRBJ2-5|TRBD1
TGCGCCAGCAGCCGGGGACAGGGGGTCGGGGAGACCCAGTACTTC
CASSRGQGVGETQYF
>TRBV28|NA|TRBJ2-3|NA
TGTGCCAGCAGTGGCGCGGGGTTGAGGCTAGCAGATACGCAGTATTTT
CASSGAGLRLADTQYF
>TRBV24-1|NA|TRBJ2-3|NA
TGTGCCACCAGTGCAGCCAGGTTCACAGATACGCAGTATTTT
CATSAARFTDTQYF
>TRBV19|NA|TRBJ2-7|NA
TGTGCCAGTAGTAGGCAGGTTATCGACGAGCAGTACTTC
CASSRQVIDEQYF
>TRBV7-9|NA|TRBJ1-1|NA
TGTGCCAGCAGCCAGGAGGGCCCCCCGACGAACACTGAAGCTTTCTTT
CASSQEGPPTNTEAFF
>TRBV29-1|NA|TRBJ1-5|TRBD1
TGCAGCGTTAGACAGGGGGGAACACAGCCCCAGCATTTT
CSVRQGGTQPQHF
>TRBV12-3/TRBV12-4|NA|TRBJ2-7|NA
TGTGCCAGCGGAAGGGACAACTACGAGCAGTACTTC
CASGRDNYEQYF
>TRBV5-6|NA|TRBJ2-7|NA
TGTGCCAGCAGCTTTCTACCCGACGGGATGGACGGCGAGCAGTACTTC
CASSFLPDGMDGEQYF
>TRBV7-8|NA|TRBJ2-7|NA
TGTGCCAGCAGCCCCTCCTCCTACGAGCAGTACTTC
CASSPSSYEQYF
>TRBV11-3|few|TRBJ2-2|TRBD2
TGTGCCAGCAGCTTAACGGGACTAGCGGGAGCCACCGGGGAGCTGTTTTTT
CASSLTGLAGATGELFF
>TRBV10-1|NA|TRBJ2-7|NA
TGCGCCAGCAGTGAGTTGGGCAGGGGCCTAGCGGACTCCTACGAGCAGTACTTC
CASSELGRGLADSYEQYF
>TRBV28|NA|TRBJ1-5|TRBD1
TGTGCCAGCAGTTCCCCTGCGGGACAGGGGGATCAGCCCCAGCATTTT
CASSSPAGQGDQPQHF
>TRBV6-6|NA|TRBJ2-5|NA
TGTGCCAGCAGTTACTCGAACGCGCGGGTACAAGAGACCCAGTACTTC
CASSYSNARVQETQYF
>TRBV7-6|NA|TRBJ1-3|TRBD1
TGTGCCAGCAGCTTAGGACAGGGAACAACTGGAAACACCATATATTTT
CASSLGQGTTGNTIYF
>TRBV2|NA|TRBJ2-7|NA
TGTGCCAGCAGGAGGCAGGGCTACGAGCAGTACTTC
CASRRQGYEQYF
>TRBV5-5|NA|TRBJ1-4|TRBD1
TGTGCCAGCAGCCAAAAAACCGGGACAGGTTTCACTAATGAAAAACTGTTTTTT
CASSQKTGTGFTNEKLFF
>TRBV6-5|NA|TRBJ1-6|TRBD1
TGTGCCAGTGGGACAGGGTGGCTGCCCCTCCACTTT
CASGTGWLPLHF
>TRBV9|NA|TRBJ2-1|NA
TGTGCCAGCAGCCCCCGGCGAGGGGAGGCTGCAAGGGAGCAGTTCTTC
CASSPRRGEAAREQFF
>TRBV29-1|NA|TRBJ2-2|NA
TGCAGCGCGGGACTTCGGGGGGGGGAGCTGTTTTTT
CSAGLRGGELFF
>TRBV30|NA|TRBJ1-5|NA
TGTGCCTGGAGGGGAGGGGGTGTGGGCAATCAGCCCCAGCATTTT
CAWRGGGVGNQPQHF
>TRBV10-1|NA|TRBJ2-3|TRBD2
TGCGCCAGCAGCTTGGGACTAGCACCGGCGGGGGGGGATACGCAGTATTTT
CASSLGLAPAGGDTQYF
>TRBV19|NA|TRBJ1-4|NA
TGTGCCTCCAACCGGGGGTACGAAAAACTGTTTTTT
CASNRGYEKLFF
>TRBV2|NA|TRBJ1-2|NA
TGTGCCAGCAGTGAAGCGACGGGGGGCCCCTATGGCTACACCTTC
CASSEATGGPYGYTF
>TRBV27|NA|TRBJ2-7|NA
TGTGCCAGCAGTTCCCCCGGGTCGGGTGAGCAGTACTTC
CASSSPGSGEQYF
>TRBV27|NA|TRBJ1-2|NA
TGTGCCAGCAGTTTACACCCAGGGATCTATGGCTACACCTTC
CASSLHPGIYGYTF
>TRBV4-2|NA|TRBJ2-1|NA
TGTGCCAGCAGCCAAGTTCTAGCCGGATACAATGAGCAGTTCTTC
CASSQVLAGYNEQFF
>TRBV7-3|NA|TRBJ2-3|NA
TGTGCCAGCAGCTTGCAGAGCACAGATACGCAGTATTTT
CASSLQSTDTQYF
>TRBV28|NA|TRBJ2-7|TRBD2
TGTGCCAGCAGTTTACCTACCCCGCTAGCGGGAGGGAGCTCCTACGAGCAGTACTTC
CASSLPTPLAGGSSYEQYF
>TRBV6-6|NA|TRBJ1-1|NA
TGTGCCAGCAGTTACTCTGGGAGGGTAGCTTTCTTT
CASSYSGRVAFF
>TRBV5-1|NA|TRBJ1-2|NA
TGCGCCAGCAGCTTGCTTAACAGCTATGGCTACACCTTC
CASSLLNSYGYTF
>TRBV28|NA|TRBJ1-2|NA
TGTGCCAGCAACCCTATGGGACTAAACTACACCTTC
CASNPMGLNYTF
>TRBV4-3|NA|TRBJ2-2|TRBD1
TGCGCCAGCAGCCAAGGGACAGGGGGCTACACCGGGGAGCTGTTTTTT
CASSQGTGGYTGELFF
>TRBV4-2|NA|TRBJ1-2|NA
TGTGCCAGCAGCCAAGATGGCAGGGTGGATGGCTACACCTTC
CASSQDGRVDGYTF
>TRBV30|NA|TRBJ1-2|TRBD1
TGTGCCTGGAGTGTAGGGATTGGTCAGGGGGACTATGGCTACACCTTC
CAWSVGIGQGDYGYTF
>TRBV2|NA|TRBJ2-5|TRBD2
TGTGCCAGCGGGGCGGGAGGGGTGTTGGAGACCCAGTACTTC
CASGAGGVLETQYF
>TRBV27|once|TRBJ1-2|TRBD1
TGTGCCAGCAGTGGACAGGGGGCGCGGGATGGCTACACCTTC
CASSGQGARDGYTF
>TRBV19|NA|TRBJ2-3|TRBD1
TGTGCCAGTACCCTGACAGGGACGGGGTACACAGATACGCAGTATTTT
CASTLTGTGYTDTQYF
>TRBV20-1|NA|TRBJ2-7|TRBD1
TGCAGTGCTAGTGGGACAGGGGGCTACTCTTACGAGCAGTACTTC
CSASGTGGYSYEQYF
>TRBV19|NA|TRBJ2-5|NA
TGTGCCAGTAGTATTGACACGGGAGTCGAGACCCAGTACTTC
CASSIDTGVETQYF